The TCR beta chain described here comes from a study of shared clonotypes between healthy human individuals. V shed 0 bases and J 2 bases; nucleotides not matched to a gene: 3. The length of the CDR3 is 17 residues. In germline, CDR1 is SGHVS, CDR2 FQNEAQ. Assay execution took place at the deep level. Clones were read by immunoSEQ multiplex PCR, and TCRdb kept only the in-frame ones, dropping some. In the table there are some 650,000 clones, about 96% of which are singletons. This TCR was recovered from a woman aged 25 to 39 in good health. Sequencing was done on a sample of naive CD4+ T cells sorted from blood. Subset: CD45RA+ positively selected. This chain uses TRBV7-8 with TRBJ2-7; TRBD2 agrees at 14 bases. The chain's CDR3 is CASSLAGLAGATYEQYF. DNA for the CDR3: TGTGCCAGCAGCTTAGCGGGACTAGCGGGAGCCACCTACGAGCAGTACTTC.